The following is a T cell receptor (beta chain) sequence with its context. Its specificity is unknown. With a J-beta primer mix and a sample-barcoded 5' primer, a second PCR ran about 7 to 12 cycles. TCRdb re-called the 5' RACE reads through MiXCR, storing one row per CDR3 protein. The data hold 1.5 million to 1.9 million distinct CDR3 sequences, with roughly 43% observed a single time. This record comes from a study of blood T cells in healthy people across ages. Whole-study findings and limits: Higher diversity, along with more naive CD4+ cells, distinguished long-lived donors from aged donors.

Every donor contributed roughly 10 milliliters of peripheral blood by blood draw. Per sample, at least 6 micrograms of total RNA were extracted. Trimming pared 5 bases from V and 0 bases from J, leaving 11 bases between. Germline-derived CDR1 and CDR2 are SGDLS and YYNGEE. This CDR3 is 14 amino acids long. This sequence originates from a young woman in good health. J is TRBJ1-2 and V is TRBV9; D call uncertain. Sequences were obtained from blood. The CDR3, as DNA: TGTGCCAGCAGGGGAGACATTACTAACTATGGCTACACCTTC. Translated, it gives CASRGDITNYGYTF.